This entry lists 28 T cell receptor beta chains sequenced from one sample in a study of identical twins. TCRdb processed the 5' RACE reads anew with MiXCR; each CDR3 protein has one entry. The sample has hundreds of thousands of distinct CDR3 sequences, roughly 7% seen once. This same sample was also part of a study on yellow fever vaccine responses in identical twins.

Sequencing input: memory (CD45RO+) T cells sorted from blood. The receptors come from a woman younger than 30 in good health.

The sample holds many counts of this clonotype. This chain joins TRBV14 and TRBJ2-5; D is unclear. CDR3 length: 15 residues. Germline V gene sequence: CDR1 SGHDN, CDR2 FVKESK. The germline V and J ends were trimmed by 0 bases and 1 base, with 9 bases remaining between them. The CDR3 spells CASSQESWPQETQYF. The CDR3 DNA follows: TGTGCCAGCAGCCAAGAGAGCTGGCCCCAAGAGACCCAGTACTTC.

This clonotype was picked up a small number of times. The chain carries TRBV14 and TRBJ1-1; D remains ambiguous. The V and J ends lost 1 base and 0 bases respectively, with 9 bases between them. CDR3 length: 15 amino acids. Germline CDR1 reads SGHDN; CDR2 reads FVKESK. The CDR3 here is CASSQAGTVNTEAFF. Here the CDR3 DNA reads TGTGCCAGCAGCCAAGCAGGCACCGTGAACACTGAAGCTTTCTTT.

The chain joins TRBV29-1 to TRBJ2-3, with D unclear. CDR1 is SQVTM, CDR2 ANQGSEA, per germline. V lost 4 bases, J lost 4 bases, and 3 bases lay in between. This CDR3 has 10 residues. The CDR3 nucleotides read TGCAGCGTTGGCTCAGATACGCAGTATTTT. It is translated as CSVGSDTQYF.

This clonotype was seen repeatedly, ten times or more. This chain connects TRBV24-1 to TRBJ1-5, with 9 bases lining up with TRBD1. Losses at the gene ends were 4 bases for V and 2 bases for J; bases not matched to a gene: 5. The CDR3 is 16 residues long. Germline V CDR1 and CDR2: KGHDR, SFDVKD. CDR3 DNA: TGTGCCACCAGTGAAGCACAGGGGGCTGGCAATCAGCCCCAGCATTTT. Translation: CATSEAQGAGNQPQHF.

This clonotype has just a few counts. CDR3 amino acids: CATSKTISSGNTIYF. CDR3 bases: TGTGCCACCAGCAAAACAATCAGCTCTGGAAACACCATATATTTT. The J gene is TRBJ1-3, the V gene TRBV15; the D is unclear. The CDR3 has 15 residues. Per germline, CDR1 LNHNV and CDR2 YYDKDF (reference sequence). V lost 4 bases to trimming and J lost 0 bases, with 10 bases between them.

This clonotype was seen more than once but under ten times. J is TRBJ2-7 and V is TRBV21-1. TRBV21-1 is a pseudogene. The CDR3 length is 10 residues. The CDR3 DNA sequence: TGTGCCAGCACAGTATCCGAGCAGTACTTC. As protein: CASTVSEQYF.

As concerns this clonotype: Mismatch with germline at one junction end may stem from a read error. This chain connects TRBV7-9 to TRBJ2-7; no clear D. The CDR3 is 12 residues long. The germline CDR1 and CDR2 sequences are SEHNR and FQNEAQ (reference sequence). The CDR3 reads CATSYGSYEQYF. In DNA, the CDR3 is TGTGCCACCAGCTACGGATCCTACGAGCAGTACTTC. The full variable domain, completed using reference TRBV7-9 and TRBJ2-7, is DTGVSQNPRHKITKRGQNVTFRCDPISEHNRLYWYRQTLGQGPEFLTYFQNEAQLEKSRLLSDRFSAERPKGSFSTLEIQRTEQGDSAMYLCATSYGSYEQYFGPGTRLTVT.

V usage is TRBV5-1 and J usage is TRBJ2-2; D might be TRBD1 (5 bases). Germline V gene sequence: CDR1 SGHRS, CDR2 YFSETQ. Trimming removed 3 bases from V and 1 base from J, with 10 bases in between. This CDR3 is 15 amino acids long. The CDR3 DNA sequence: TGCGCCAGCAGCTCGGACAATCGGAACACCGGGGAGCTGTTTTTT. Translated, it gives CASSSDNRNTGELFF.

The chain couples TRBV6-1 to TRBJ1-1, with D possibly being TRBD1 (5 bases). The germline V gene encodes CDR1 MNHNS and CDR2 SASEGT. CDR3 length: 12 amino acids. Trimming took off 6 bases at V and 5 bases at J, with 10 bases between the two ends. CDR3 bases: TGTGCCAGCAGCCGGGGGAAGACTGAAGCTTTCTTT. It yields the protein CASSRGKTEAFF.

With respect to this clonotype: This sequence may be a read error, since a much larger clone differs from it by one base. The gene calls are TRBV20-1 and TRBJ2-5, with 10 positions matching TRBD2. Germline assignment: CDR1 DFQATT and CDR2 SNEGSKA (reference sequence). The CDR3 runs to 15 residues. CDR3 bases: TGCTGTGCTATGCGGACTAGCGGAGCCAAAGAGACCCAGTACTTC. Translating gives CCAMRTSGAKETQYF.

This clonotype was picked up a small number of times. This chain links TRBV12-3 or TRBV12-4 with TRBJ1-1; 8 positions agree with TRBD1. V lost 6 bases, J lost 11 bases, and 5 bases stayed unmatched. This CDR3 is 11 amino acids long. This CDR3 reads CASRTGEKAFF. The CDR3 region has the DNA TGTGCCAGCAGGACAGGGGAGAAGGCTTTCTTT.

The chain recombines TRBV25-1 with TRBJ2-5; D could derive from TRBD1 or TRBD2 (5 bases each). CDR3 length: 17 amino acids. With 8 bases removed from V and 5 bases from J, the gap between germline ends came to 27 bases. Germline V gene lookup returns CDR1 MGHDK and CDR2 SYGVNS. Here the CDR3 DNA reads TGTGCCAGCTATTCCCTGGGGGAGACCACCCCGCGGGAGACCCAGTACTTC. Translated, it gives CASYSLGETTPRETQYF.

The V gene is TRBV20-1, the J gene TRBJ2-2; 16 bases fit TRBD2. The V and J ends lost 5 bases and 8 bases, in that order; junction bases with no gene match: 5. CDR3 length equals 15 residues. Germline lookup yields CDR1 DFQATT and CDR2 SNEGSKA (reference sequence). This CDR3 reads CSASGLAGGKGELFF. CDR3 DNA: TGCAGTGCTTCGGGACTAGCGGGGGGGAAGGGGGAGCTGTTTTTT.

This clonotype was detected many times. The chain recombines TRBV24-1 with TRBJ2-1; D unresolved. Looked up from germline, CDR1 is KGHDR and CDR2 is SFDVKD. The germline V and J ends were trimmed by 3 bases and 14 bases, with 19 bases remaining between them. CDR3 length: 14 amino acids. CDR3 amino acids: CATSDPRRAPLKFF. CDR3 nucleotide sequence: TGTGCCACCAGTGATCCACGCCGGGCCCCCCTAAAGTTCTTC.

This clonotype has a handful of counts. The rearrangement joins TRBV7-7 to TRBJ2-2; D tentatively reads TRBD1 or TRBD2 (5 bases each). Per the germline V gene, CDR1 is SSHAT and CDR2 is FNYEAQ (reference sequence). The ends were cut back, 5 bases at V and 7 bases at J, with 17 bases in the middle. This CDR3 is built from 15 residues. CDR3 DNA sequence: TGTGCCAGCAGCCCCCTTAGTTTGGGGGTCGGGGAGCTGTTTTTT. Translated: CASSPLSLGVGELFF.

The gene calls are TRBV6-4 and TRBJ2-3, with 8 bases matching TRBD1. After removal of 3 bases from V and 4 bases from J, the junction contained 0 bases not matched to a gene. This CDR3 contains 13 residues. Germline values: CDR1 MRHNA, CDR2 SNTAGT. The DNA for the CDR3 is TGTGCCAGCAGTGAACAGGGGGCAGATACGCAGTATTTT. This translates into CASSEQGADTQYF.

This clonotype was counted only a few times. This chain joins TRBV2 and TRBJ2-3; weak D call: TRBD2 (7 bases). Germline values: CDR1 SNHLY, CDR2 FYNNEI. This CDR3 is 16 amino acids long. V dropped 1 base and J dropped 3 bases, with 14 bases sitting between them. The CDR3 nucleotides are TGTGCCAGCAGTGAAGGAGGGGGGGTGGCGACAGATACGCAGTATTTT. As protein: CASSEGGGVATDTQYF.

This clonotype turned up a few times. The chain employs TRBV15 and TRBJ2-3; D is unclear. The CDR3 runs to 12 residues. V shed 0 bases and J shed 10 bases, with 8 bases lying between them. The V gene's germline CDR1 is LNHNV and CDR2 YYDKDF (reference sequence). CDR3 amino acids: CATSRDRLPQYF. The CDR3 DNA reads TGTGCCACCAGCAGAGACAGGTTGCCGCAGTATTTT.

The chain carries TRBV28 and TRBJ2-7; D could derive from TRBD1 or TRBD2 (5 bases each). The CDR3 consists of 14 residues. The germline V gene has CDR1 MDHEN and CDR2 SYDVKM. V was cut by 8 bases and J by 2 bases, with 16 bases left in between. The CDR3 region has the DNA TGTGCCAGCTCGCCCGGGACGACCACCTACGAGCAGTACTTC. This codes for CASSPGTTTYEQYF.

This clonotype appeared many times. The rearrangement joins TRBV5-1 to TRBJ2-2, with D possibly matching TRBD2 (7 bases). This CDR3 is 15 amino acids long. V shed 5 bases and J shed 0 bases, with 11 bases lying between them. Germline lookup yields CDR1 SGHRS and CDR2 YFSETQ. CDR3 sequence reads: CASSRGASNTGELFF. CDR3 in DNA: TGCGCCAGCAGTCGGGGGGCTTCGAACACCGGGGAGCTGTTTTTT.

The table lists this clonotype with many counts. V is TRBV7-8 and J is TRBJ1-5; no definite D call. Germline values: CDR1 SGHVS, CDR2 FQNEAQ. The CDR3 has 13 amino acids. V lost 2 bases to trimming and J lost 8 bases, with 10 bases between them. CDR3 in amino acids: CASSLSRREPQHF. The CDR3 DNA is TGTGCCAGCAGCTTATCCAGGCGGGAGCCCCAGCATTTT.

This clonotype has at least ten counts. For the CDR3, the DNA is TGTGCCAGCAGTTACGTGCAGGGGAACATTCAGTACTTC. Translated, it gives CASSYVQGNIQYF. The chain has TRBV6-2 or TRBV6-3 and TRBJ2-4; tentative D call: TRBD1 (6 bases). CDR3 size: 13 residues. Trimming cost V 2 bases and J 7 bases, with 9 bases left between them. Germline CDR1 reads MNHEY; CDR2 reads SVGEGT.

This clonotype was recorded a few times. CDR3 coding DNA: TGCGCCAGCAGCACCACAGGGGGCAGGAACACTGAAGCTTTCTTT. Translated, it gives CASSTTGGRNTEAFF. This sequence joins TRBV5-1 and TRBJ1-1; 9 positions match TRBD1. Trimming cost V 4 bases and J 1 base; bases outside gene matches: 5. The CDR3 runs to 15 residues. CDR1 is SGHRS and CDR2 is YFSETQ in the germline V gene.

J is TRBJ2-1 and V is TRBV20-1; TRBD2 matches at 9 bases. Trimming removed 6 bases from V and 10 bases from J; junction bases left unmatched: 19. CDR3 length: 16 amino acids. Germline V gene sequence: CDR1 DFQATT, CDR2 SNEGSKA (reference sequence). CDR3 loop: CSARSAGGLLFGEQFF. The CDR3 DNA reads TGCAGTGCCAGGTCAGCGGGAGGATTATTGTTCGGGGAGCAGTTCTTC.

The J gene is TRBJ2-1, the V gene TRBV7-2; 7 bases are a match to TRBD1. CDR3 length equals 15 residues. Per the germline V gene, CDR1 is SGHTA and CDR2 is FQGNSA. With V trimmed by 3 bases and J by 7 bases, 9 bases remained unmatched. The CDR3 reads CASSFMTGNWNEQFF. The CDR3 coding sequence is TGTGCCAGCAGCTTTATGACAGGGAATTGGAATGAGCAGTTCTTC.

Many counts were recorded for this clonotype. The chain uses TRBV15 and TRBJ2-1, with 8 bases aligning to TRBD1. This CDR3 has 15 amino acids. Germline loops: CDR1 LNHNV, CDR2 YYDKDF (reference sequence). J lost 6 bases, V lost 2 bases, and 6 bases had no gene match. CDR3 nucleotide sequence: TGTGCCACCAGCAGACAGGGGGCAGGGACCAATGAGCAGTTCTTC. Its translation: CATSRQGAGTNEQFF.

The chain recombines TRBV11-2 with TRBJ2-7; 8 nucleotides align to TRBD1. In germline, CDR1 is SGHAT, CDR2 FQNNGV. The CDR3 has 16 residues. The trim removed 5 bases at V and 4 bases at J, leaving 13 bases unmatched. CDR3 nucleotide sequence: TGTGCCAGCAGCGCTATCAGGGGGCCCTCTTCTTACGAGCAGTACGTC. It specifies CASSAIRGPSSYEQYV.

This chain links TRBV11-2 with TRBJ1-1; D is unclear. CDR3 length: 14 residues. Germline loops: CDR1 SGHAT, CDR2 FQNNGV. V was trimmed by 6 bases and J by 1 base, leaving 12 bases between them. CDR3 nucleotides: TGTGCCAGCAGTACTAAAGGGAAGAACACTGAAGCTTTCTTT. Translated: CASSTKGKNTEAFF.